The clone carrying this T cell receptor (beta chain) has a single count. The data stem from a study of OX40 agonist ivuxolimab in advanced cancers. Overall study: Mean age approximately 66 years, range about 20 to 79; roughly 80% male.

Using immunoSEQ multiplex PCR, the repertoire was profiled, and TCRdb retains in-frame clones only, with some absent. The sample lists 65,000 to 75,000 clones; about nine tenths were seen once. Patients with a history of autoimmune disease or on systemic immunosuppression were excluded. The CDR3 extends over 14 amino acids. V lost 1 base, J lost 5 bases, and 11 bases lay in between. Germline CDR1 reads MGHRA; CDR2 reads YSYEKL. The material was CD4+ or CD8+ T cells sorted from blood, obtained in a trial of the OX40 agonist ivuxolimab. This clonotype originated in an adult with an advanced solid tumor such as melanoma, head and neck, liver or kidney cancer. The gene calls are TRBV4-1 and TRBJ1-1; no firm D call. CDR3 residues: CASSQVWGETEAFF. As DNA, the CDR3 is TGCGCCAGCAGCCAAGTTTGGGGTGAAACTGAAGCTTTCTTT.